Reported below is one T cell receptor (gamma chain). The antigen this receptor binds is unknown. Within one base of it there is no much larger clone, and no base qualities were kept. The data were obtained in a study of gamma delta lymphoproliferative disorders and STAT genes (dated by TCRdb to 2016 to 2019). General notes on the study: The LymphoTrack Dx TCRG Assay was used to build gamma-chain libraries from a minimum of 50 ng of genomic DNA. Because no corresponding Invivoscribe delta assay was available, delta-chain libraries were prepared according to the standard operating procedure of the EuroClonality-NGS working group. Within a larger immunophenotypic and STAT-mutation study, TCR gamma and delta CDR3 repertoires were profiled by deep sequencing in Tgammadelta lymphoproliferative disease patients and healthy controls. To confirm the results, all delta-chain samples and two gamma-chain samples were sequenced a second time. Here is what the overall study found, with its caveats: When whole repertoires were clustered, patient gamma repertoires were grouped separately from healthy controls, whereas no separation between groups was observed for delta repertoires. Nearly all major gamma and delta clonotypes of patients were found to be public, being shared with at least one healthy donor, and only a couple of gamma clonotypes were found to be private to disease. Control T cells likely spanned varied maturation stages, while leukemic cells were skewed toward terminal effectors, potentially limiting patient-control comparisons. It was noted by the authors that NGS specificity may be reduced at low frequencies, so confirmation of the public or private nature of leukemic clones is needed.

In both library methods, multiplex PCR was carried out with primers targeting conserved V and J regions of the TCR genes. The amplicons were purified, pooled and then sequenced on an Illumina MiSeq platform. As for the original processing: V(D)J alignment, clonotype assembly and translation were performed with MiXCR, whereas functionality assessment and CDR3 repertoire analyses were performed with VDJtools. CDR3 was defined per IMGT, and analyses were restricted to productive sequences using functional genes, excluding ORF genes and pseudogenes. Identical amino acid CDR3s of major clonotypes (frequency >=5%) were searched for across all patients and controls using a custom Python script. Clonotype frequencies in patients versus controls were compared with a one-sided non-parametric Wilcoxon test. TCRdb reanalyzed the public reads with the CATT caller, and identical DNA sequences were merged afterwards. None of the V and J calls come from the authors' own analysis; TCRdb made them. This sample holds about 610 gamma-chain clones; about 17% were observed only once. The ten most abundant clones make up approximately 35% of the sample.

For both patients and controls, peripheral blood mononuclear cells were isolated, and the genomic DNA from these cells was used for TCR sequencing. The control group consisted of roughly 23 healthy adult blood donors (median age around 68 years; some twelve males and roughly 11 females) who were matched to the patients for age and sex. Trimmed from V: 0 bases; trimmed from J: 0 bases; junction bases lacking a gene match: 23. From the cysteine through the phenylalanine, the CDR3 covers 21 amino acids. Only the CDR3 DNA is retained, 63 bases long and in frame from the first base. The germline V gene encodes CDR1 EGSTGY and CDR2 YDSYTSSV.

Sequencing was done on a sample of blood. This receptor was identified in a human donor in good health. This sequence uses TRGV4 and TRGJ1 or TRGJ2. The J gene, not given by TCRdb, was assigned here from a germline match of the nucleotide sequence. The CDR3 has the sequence CATWDGPGRSAPVSNYYKKLF. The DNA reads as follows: TGTGCCACCTGGGATGGGCCGGGCCGCTCGGCCCCCGTATCGAATTATTATAAGAAACTCTTT.